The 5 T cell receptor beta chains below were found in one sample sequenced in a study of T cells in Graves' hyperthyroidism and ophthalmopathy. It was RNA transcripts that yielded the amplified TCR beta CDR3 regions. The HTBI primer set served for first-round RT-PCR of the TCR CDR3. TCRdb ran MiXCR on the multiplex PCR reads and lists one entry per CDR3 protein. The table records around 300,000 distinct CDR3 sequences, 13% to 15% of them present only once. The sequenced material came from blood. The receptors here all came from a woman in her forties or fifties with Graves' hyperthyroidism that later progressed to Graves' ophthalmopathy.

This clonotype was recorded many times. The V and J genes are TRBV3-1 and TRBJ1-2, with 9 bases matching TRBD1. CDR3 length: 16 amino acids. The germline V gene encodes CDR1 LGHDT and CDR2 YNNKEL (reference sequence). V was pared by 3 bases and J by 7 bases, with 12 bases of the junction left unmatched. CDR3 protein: CASSQERDRAVGGYTF. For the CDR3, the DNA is TGTGCCAGCAGCCAGGAACGGGACAGGGCTGTTGGTGGCTACACCTTC.

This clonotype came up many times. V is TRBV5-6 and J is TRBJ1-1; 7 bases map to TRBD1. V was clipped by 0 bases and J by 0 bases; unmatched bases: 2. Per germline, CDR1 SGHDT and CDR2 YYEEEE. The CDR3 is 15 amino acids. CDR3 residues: CASSLGTGLNTEAFF. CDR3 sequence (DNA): TGTGCCAGCAGCTTGGGGACAGGACTGAACACTGAAGCTTTCTTT. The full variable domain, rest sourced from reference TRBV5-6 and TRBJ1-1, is DAGVTQSPTHLIKTRGQQVTLRCSPKSGHDTVSWYQQALGQGPQFIFQYYEEEERQRGNFPDRFSGHQFPNYSSELNVNALLLGDSALYLCASSLGTGLNTEAFFGQGTRLTVV.

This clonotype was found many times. CDR3 nucleotides: TGCAGTGCTCGGACTAGCCTCTACAATGAGCAGTTCTTC. Translating gives CSARTSLYNEQFF. V and J are TRBV20-1 and TRBJ2-1; 8 nucleotides agree with TRBD2. Germline values: CDR1 DFQATT, CDR2 SNEGSKA (reference sequence). Germline trimming cut 5 bases from V and 3 bases from J; bases unmatched to any gene: 3. The CDR3 loop spans 13 amino acids.

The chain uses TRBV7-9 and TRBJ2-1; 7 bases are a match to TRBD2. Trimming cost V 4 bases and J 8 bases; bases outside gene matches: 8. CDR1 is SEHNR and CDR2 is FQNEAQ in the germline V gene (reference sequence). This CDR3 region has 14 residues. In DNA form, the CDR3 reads TGTGCCAGCAGCTCAGATACTAGCGCGGATGAGCAGTTCTTC. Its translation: CASSSDTSADEQFF.

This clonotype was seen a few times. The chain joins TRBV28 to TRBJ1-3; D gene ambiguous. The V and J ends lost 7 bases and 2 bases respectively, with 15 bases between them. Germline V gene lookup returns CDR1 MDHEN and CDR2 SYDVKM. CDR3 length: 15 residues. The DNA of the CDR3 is TGTGCCAGCACCGAACGTAGAATAGCTGGAAACACCATATATTTT. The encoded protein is CASTERRIAGNTIYF.